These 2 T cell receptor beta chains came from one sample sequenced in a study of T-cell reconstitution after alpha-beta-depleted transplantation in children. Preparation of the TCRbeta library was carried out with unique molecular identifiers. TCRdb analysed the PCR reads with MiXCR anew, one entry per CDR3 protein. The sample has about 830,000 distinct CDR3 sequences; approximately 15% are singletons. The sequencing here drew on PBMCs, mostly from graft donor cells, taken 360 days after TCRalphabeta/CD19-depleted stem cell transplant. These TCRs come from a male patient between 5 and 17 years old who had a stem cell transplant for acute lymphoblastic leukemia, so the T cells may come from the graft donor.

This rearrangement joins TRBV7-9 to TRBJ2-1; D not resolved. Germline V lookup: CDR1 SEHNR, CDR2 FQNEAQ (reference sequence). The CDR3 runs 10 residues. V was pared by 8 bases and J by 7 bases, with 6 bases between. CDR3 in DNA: TGTGCCAGCGAGGAGAATGAGCAGTTCTTC. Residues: CASEENEQFF.

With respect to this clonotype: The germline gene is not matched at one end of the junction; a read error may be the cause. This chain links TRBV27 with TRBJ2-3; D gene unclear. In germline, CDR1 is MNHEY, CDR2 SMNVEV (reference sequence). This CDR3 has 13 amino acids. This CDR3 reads CASSPFKGQGSNF. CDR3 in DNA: TGTGCCAGCAGTCCCTTTAAAGGGCAAGGGTCGAATTTT.